This T cell receptor beta chain was profiled in a study of shared clonotypes between healthy human individuals. Study outcomes and limitations: Sorted-subset samples were not fully sequenced, rarefaction indicated. Larger estimated richness was generally recorded for naive subsets relative to memory subsets.

Profiled with immunoSEQ multiplex PCR; TCRdb holds only in-frame clones, not every one. The sample contains about 2.2 million clones, about 92% of which appear only once. The ends lost 0 bases at V and 3 bases at J; junction bases unmatched: 3. Germline assignment: CDR1 MNHEY and CDR2 SVGAGI. The CDR3 has 15 amino acids. CD8 cells regarded as naive lacked CD45RO, were positively chosen for CCR7, and omitted terminally differentiated effector memory CD45RA+ cells. The healthy adult donors were HIV-negative and reported no recent acute infections or vaccinations. Nashville, Tennessee was home to all donors, each a Caucasian adult. Details on this clone: What it binds is unknown. The identical CDR3 is also encoded by other nucleotide sequences in the sample.

The sequence was obtained from a man aged 18 to 29 in good health. Some clones in this sample may be carry-over from other donors' samples. The source material was naive CD8+ T cells from PBMCs. V gene TRBV6-5 combines with J gene TRBJ2-7; 9 positions agree with TRBD1. CDR3 nucleotides: TGTGCCAGCAGTTACTCCGGGACAGGGCTCTACGAGCAGTACTTC. Residues: CASSYSGTGLYEQYF.